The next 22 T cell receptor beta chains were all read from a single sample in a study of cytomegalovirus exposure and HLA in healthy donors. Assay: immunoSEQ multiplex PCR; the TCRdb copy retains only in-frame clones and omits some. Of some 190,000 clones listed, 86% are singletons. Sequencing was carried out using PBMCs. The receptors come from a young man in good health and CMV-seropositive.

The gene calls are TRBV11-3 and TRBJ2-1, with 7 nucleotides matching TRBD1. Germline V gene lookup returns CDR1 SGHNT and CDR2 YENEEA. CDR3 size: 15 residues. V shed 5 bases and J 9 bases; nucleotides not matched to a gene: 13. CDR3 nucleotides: TGTGCCAGCAGCACGACAGGGAATGGAGCGAGTGAGCAGTTCTTC. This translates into CASSTTGNGASEQFF.

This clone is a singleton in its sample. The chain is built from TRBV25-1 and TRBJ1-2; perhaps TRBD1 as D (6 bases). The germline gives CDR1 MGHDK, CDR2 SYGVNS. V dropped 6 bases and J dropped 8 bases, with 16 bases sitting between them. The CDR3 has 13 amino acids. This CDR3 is CASSAGELRGYTF. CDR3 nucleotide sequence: TGTGCCAGCAGCGCAGGGGAATTGAGAGGCTACACCTTC.

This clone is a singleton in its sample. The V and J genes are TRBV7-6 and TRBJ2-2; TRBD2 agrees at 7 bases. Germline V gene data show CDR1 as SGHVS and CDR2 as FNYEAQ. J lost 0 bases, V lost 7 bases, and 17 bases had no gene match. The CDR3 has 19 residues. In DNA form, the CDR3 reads TGTGCCAGCACACGGCGAGGGGTTGGCGGGGGAACGAACACCGGGGAGCTGTTTTTT. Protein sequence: CASTRRGVGGGTNTGELFF.

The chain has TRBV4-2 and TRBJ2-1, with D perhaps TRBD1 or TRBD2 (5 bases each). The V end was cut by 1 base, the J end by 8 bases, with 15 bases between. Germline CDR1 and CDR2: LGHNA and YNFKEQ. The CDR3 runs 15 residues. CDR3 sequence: CASSQVPGRGHEQFF. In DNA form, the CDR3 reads TGTGCCAGCAGCCAAGTTCCAGGACGGGGACATGAGCAGTTCTTC.

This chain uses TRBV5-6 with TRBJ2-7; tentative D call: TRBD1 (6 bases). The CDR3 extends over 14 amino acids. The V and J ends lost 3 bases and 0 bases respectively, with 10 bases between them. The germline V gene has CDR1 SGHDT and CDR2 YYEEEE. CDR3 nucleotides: TGTGCCAGCAGCTGGGGGCGGAGCTCCTACGAGCAGTACTTC. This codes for CASSWGRSSYEQYF.

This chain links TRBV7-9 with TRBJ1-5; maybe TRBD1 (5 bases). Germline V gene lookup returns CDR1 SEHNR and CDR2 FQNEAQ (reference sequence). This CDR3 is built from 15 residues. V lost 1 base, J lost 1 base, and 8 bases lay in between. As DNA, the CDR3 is TGTGCCAGCAGCTTAGGCCGACAGAGCAATCAGCCCCAGCATTTT. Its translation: CASSLGRQSNQPQHF.

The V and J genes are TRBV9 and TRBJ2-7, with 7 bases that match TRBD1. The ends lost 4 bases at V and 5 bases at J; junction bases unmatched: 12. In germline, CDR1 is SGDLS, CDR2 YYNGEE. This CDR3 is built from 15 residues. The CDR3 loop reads CASSTTGTVSHEQYF. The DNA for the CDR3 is TGTGCCAGCAGCACCACCGGGACAGTTTCTCACGAGCAGTACTTC.

The CDR3 DNA follows: TGTGCCACCAGCAGAGATCTCGGCAGGGGTTACTCCTACGAGCAGTACTTC. It specifies CATSRDLGRGYSYEQYF. This chain joins TRBV15 and TRBJ2-7; possible D gene TRBD1, 6 bases. From germline, CDR1 is LNHNV and CDR2 YYDKDF (reference sequence). V was cut by 0 bases and J by 0 bases, with 15 bases left in between. The CDR3 consists of 17 residues.

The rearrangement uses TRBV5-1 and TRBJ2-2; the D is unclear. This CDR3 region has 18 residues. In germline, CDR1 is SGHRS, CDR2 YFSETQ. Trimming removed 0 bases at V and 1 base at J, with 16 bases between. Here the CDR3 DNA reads TGCGCCAGCAGCTTGGCCGGAAAGGTCACACTGAACACCGGGGAGCTGTTTTTT. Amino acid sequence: CASSLAGKVTLNTGELFF.

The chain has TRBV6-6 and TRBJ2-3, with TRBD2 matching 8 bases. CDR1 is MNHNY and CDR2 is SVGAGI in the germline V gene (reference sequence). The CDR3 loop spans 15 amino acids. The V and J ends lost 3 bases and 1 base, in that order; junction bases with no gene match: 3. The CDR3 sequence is CASSYFSGGTDTQYF. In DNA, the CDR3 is TGTGCCAGCAGTTATTTTAGCGGGGGCACAGATACGCAGTATTTT.

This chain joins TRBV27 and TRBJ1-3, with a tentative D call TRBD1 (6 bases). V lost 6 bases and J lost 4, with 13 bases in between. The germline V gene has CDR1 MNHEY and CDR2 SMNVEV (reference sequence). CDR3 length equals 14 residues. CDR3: CASRLAGDGNTIYF. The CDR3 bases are TGTGCCAGCAGGCTTGCAGGGGACGGAAACACCATATATTTT.

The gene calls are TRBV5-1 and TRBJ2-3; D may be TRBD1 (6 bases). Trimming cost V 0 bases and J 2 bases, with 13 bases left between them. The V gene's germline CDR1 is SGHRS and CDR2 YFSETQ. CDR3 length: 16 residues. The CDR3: CASSLEGDGNTDTQYF. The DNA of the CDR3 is TGCGCCAGCAGCTTGGAGGGGGACGGTAACACAGATACGCAGTATTTT.

DNA of the CDR3: TGTGCCAGCATGGACAGGGGCTACAATGAGCAGTTCTTC. This translates into CASMDRGYNEQFF. The genes are TRBV7-2 and TRBJ2-1; 9 bases map to TRBD1. Germline V CDR1 and CDR2: SGHTA, FQGNSA. The CDR3 is made up of 13 amino acids. Losses at the gene ends were 7 bases for V and 3 bases for J; bases not matched to a gene: 1.

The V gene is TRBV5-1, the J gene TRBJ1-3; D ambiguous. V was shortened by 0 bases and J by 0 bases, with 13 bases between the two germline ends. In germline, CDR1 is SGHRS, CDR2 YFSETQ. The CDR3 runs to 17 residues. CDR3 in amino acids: CASSLDPAQFSGNTIYF. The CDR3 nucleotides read TGCGCCAGCAGCTTGGATCCAGCTCAGTTCTCTGGAAACACCATATATTTT.

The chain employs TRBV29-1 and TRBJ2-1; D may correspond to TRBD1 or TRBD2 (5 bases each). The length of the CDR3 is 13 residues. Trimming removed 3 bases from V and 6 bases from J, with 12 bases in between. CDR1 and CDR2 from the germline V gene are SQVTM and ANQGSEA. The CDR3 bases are TGCAGCGTTGATGTGACCGGGACCAATGAGCAGTTCTTC. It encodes CSVDVTGTNEQFF.

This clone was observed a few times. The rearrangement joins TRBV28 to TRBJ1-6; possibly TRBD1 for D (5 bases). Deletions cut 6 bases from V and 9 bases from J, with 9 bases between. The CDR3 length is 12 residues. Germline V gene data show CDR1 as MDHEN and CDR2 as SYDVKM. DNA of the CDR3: TGTGCCAGCAGAGACAGCGGTTCACCCCTCCACTTT. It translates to CASRDSGSPLHF.

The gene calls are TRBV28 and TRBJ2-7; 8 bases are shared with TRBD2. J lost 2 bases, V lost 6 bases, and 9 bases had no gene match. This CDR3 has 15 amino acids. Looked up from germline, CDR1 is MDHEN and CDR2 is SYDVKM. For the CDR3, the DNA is TGTGCCAGCAGCCCCCCCGTAGCGGGACCCTACGAGCAGTACTTC. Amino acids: CASSPPVAGPYEQYF.

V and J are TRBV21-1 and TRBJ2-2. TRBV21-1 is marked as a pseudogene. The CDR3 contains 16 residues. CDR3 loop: CASSWRRGWGGRELFF. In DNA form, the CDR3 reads TGTGCCAGCAGTTGGCGACGTGGTTGGGGTGGCCGGGAGCTGTTTTTT.

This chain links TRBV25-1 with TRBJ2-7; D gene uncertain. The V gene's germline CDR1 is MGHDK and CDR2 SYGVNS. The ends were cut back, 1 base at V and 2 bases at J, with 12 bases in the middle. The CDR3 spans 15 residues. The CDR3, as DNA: TGTGCCAGCAGTGAATTATCGTTGGGAACCTACGAGCAGTACTTC. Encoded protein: CASSELSLGTYEQYF.

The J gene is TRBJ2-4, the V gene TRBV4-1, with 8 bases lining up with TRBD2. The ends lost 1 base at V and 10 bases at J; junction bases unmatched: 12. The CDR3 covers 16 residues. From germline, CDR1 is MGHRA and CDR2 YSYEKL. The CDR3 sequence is CASSQGWRGAPEIQYF. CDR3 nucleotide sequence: TGCGCCAGCAGCCAAGGGTGGCGGGGGGCCCCAGAGATTCAGTACTTC.

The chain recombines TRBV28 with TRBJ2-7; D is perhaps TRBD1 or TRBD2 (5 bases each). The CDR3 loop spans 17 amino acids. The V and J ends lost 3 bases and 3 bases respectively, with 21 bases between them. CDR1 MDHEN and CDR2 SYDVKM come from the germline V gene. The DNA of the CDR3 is TGTGCCAGCAGTTTCGGGGACCGGGGTGGGGTAGGCTACGAGCAGTACTTC. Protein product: CASSFGDRGGVGYEQYF.

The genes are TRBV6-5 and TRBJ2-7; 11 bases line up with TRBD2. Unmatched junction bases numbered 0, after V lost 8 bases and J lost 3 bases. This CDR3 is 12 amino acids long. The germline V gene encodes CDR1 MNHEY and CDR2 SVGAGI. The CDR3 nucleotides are TGTGCCAGCGGGACTAGCGGCTACGAGCAGTACTTC. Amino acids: CASGTSGYEQYF.